This TCR beta chain was sequenced for a study of T cells in Graves' hyperthyroidism and ophthalmopathy. Whole-study results and caveats: Ophthalmopathy and stable hyperthyroidism were told apart by a 13 V-J model.

V shed 4 bases and J 7 bases; nucleotides not matched to a gene: 13. The CDR3 loop spans 15 amino acids. CDR1 SGHVS and CDR2 FNYEAQ come from the germline V gene. With respect to this clonotype: Its antigen is as yet unknown.

From RNA transcripts, TCR beta CDR3 regions were amplified. The study used the HTBI primer set for a first-round RT-PCR of the TCR CDR3. One entry per CDR3 protein results from TCRdb running MiXCR on the multiplex PCR reads. The sample holds 380,000 or so distinct CDR3 sequences, approximately 15% seen once. This TCR was sampled from a man aged 25-45 years with Graves' hyperthyroidism that later progressed to Graves' ophthalmopathy. V usage is TRBV7-6 and J usage is TRBJ2-7; TRBD1 aligns across 7 bases. Material for sequencing was blood. The CDR3 region has the DNA TGTGCCAGCAGCTCCCCCGGCAGCCCCAGGGGGGAGCAGTACTTC. Translating gives CASSSPGSPRGEQYF.